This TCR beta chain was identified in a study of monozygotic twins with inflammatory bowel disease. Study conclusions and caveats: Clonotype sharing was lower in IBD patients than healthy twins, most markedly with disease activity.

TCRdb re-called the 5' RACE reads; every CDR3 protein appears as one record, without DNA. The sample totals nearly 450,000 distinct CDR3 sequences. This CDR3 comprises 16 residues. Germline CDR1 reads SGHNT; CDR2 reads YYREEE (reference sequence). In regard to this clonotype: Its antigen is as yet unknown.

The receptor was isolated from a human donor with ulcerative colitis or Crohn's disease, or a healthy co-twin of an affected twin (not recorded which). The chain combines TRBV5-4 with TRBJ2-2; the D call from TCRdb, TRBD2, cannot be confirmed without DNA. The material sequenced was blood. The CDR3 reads CASSYGTSGDTGELFF.